One and the same sample provided the 8 T cell receptor beta chains below, sequenced in a study of regulatory T cells in long-lasting Graves disease. HTBI primers from iRepertoire and Arm-PCR of CDR3 regions yielded the TCR beta libraries. TCRdb fed the multiplex PCR reads into MiXCR, producing one record per CDR3 protein. This sample has 450,000 to 500,000 distinct CDR3 sequences, with around 15% found just once. As for time point: newly diagnosed GD, antithyroid drugs for less than 3 months. RNA from PBMCs was the source of the TCR library. The same sample was also studied in work on T cells in Graves' hyperthyroidism and ophthalmopathy.

The source was peripheral blood mononuclear cells (PBMCs), collected at new diagnosis, from a patient treated with antithyroid drugs. These receptors came from a man aged 35-49 years with Graves disease.

This clonotype was seen ten or more times. The chain is built from TRBV20-1 and TRBJ2-1; possibly TRBD2 for D (6 bases). The CDR3 has 16 residues. With 1 base removed from V and 0 bases from J, the gap between germline ends came to 13 bases. Germline-derived CDR1 and CDR2 are DFQATT and SNEGSKA (reference sequence). The CDR3, as DNA: TGCAGTGCTAGAGGAGTTAGCGGCAGCTCCTACAATGAGCAGTTCTTC. Protein: CSARGVSGSSYNEQFF.

The table lists this clonotype with many counts. The rearrangement joins TRBV2 to TRBJ2-7; 7 bases align to TRBD1. Trimming removed 11 bases from V and 5 bases from J; junction bases left unmatched: 15. The CDR3 is made up of 14 amino acids. Per germline, CDR1 SNHLY and CDR2 FYNNEI. The CDR3 protein is CAGAGDRSYHEQYF. CDR3 DNA: TGTGCCGGGGCCGGGGACAGAAGTTACCACGAGCAGTACTTC.

The chain recombines TRBV25-1 with TRBJ2-2; the D is unclear. Per germline, CDR1 MGHDK and CDR2 SYGVNS. Between the trimmed V and J ends, which lost 4 bases and 0 bases, there was a span of 6 bases. The CDR3 runs to 14 residues. Written as DNA, the CDR3 is TGTGCCAGCAGTGCCAGATCGAACACCGGGGAGCTGTTTTTT. This translates into CASSARSNTGELFF.

The table lists this clonotype with a few counts. The rearrangement joins TRBV6-1 to TRBJ2-2, with D possibly matching TRBD2 (5 bases). Germline assignment: CDR1 MNHNS and CDR2 SASEGT. The CDR3 loop spans 15 amino acids. The V end lost 4 bases, the J end lost 2 bases, and 11 bases lay between the germline ends. Here the CDR3 DNA reads TGTGCCAGCAGTGGGCGGAGGATCAACACCGGGGAGCTGTTTTTT. It specifies CASSGRRINTGELFF.

This clonotype was counted ten times or more. The gene calls are TRBV27 and TRBJ2-1, with D unclear. V was pared by 3 bases and J by 2 bases, with 11 bases between. The CDR3 extends over 15 amino acids. Germline V lookup: CDR1 MNHEY, CDR2 SMNVEV (reference sequence). CDR3 loop: CASSLFSPPYNEQFF. As DNA, the CDR3 is TGTGCCAGCAGTTTGTTCTCCCCCCCCTACAATGAGCAGTTCTTC.

Only a few counts were recorded for this clonotype. This sequence joins TRBV29-1 and TRBJ2-3, with 7 bases that match TRBD1. Germline CDR1 is SQVTM and CDR2 is ANQGSEA. This CDR3 has 18 amino acids. The V and J ends lost 1 base and 1 base, in that order; junction bases with no gene match: 14. The CDR3 sequence: CSVEGPPSRQGGTDTQYF. CDR3 sequence (DNA): TGCAGCGTTGAAGGCCCCCCGAGCCGACAGGGAGGCACAGATACGCAGTATTTT.

This clonotype was found a few times. The junction and the germline gene differ at one end; a read error may be behind it. The chain combines TRBV12-3 or TRBV12-4 with TRBJ2-1, with D unresolved. This CDR3 spans 15 amino acids. The CDR3 coding sequence is TGTGCCAGCAGTGTGTTTAGGACGGGCTACGATGAGCAGTTCTTC. Translation: CASSVFRTGYDEQFF.

The rearrangement joins TRBV5-1 to TRBJ1-6; D might be TRBD1 (6 bases). V lost 2 bases to trimming and J lost 8 bases, with 14 bases between them. Germline loops: CDR1 SGHRS, CDR2 YFSETQ. The CDR3 is 15 amino acids. Written as DNA, the CDR3 is TGCGCCAGCAGCTTACAGGGCCCGGGGCATTCACCCCTCCACTTT. Protein sequence: CASSLQGPGHSPLHF.